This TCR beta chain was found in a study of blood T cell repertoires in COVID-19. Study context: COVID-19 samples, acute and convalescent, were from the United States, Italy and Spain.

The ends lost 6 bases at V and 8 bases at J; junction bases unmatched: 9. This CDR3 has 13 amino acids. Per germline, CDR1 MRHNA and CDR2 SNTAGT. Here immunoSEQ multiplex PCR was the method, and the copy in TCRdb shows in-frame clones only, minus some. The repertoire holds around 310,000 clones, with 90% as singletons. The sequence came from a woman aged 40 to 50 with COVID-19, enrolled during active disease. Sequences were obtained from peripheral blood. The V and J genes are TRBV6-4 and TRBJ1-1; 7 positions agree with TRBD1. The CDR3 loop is CASRDPGGGEAFF. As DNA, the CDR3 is TGTGCCAGCAGAGACCCAGGGGGAGGAGAAGCTTTCTTT.